This TCR beta chain was observed in a study of T cells after yellow fever vaccination. Study findings and constraints: Sequencing of sorted memory subsets on day 0 failed to detect almost all vaccine-responding clonotypes. Contaminating bulk clonotypes could be abundant in FACS-sorted repertoires. Weaker, the secondary response peaked sooner, at day 5 versus 15.

The 5'RACE template-switching step produced TCR cDNA and added a universal primer site and UMIs. TCRdb passed the 5' RACE reads through MiXCR, listing each CDR3 protein once. This table holds about 4,600 distinct CDR3 sequences, less than 4.5% found once. The germline V gene encodes CDR1 DFQATT and CDR2 SNEGSKA (reference sequence). The V and J ends lost 5 bases and 8 bases respectively, with 15 bases between them. This CDR3 contains 12 residues. Many counts were recorded for this clonotype. The origin of this receptor is a man aged 30-40 years who received the YFV17D yellow fever vaccine. The genes are TRBV20-1 and TRBJ1-2, with D possibly TRBD1 on 5 matching bases. The specimen was PBMCs, either bulk or a sorted T-cell subset (CD4+, CD8+, memory, or dextramer-sorted; not recorded which), collected 15 days after the yellow fever booster vaccination. Here the CDR3 reads CSARSSGDGYTF. The CDR3 DNA sequence: TGCAGTGCTCGGAGTAGCGGGGACGGCTACACCTTC.